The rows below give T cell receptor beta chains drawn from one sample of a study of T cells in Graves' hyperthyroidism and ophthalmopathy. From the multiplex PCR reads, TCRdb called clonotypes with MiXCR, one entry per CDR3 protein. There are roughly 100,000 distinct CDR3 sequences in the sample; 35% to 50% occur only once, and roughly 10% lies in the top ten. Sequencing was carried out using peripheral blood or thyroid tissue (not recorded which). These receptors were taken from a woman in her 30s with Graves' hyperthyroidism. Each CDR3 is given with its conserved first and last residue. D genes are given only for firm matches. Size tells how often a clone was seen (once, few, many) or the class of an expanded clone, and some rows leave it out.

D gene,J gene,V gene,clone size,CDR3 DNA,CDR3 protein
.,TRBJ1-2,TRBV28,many,TGTGCCAGCAGTTTCCTCGGCTTCTATGGCTACACCTTC,CASSFLGFYGYTF
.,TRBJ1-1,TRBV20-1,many,TGCAGTGCGCCTGAAGGCAGGGATGCTGAAGCTTTCTTT,CSAPEGRDAEAFF
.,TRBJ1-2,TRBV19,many,TGTGCCAGTAGTAGCCCTAGCCGCTGGGGCTACACCTTC,CASSSPSRWGYTF
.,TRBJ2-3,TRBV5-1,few,TGCGCCAGCAGCTTGAGGGCCGCGGGTACCACAGATACGCAGTATTTT,CASSLRAAGTTDTQYF
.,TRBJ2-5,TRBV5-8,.,.,CASSFYICSASFQVRTQYF
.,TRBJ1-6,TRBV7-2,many,TGTGCCAGCAGCCCGGGGGGGCCAGCCCATAATTCACCCCTCCACTTT,CASSPGGPAHNSPLHF
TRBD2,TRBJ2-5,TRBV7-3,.,TGTGCCAGCAGCTTGTTACTAGCGGGAGGGGAGACCCAGTACTTC,CASSLLLAGGETQYF
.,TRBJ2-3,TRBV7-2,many,TGTGCCAGCAGCTCCAACCTGGAGCGGAAGCAGTATTTT,CASSSNLERKQYF
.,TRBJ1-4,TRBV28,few,TGTGCCAGCAGTTGGACAGATTATACAACTAATGAAAAACTGTTTTTT,CASSWTDYTTNEKLFF
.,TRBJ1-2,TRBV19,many,TGTGCCAGTAGTGGGCAGACCGTCTATGGCTACACCTTC,CASSGQTVYGYTF
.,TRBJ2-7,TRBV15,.,TGTGCCACCAGCAGTCCTGACAGTCGATCCTACGAGCAGTACTTC,CATSSPDSRSYEQYF
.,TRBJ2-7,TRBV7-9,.,TGTGCCTGCAGTCTAGGGCGGAGATACGAGCAGTACTTC,CACSLGRRYEQYF
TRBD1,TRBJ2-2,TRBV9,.,TGTGCCAGCAGCGTAGAGACAGGGGGCACCGGGGAGCTGTTTTTT,CASSVETGGTGELFF
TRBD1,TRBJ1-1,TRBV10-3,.,TGTGCCATCAGTGAGTCGGCGAGGGGGCAGAGGACTGAAGCTTTCTTT,CAISESARGQRTEAFF
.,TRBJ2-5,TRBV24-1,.,TGTGCCACCAGTGCTTATGGCTTCCAAGAGACCCAGTACTTC,CATSAYGFQETQYF
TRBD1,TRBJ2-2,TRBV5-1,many,TGCGCCAGCAACACCATTGGACAGGGGCACGGGGAGCTGTTTTTT,CASNTIGQGHGELFF
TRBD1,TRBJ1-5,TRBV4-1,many,TGCGCCAGCAGCCTTGCCGGGACAGGGGTACGGCAGCCCCAGCATTTT,CASSLAGTGVRQPQHF
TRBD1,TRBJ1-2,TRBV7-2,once,TGTGCCAGCAGCAAGTCCCTCCGGGACAGGGGGCCGAACTATGGCTACACCTTC,CASSKSLRDRGPNYGYTF
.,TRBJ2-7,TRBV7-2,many,TGTGCCAGCAGCCGAAATTCGCGAGCAGTCGGTCGCGAGCAGTACTTC,CASSRNSRAVGREQYF
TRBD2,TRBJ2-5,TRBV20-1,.,TGCAGTGCCCCCCCGGGGGGAGAGGCCCAGTACTTC,CSAPPGGEAQYF
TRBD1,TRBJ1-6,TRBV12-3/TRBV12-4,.,TGTGCCAGCAGTTTGGGGACAGCTAATTCACCCCTCCACTTT,CASSLGTANSPLHF
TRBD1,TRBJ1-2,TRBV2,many,TGTGCCAGCAGTGAGACCAGGGGGGCAGGAGGCTACACCTTC,CASSETRGAGGYTF
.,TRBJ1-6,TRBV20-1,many,TGCAGTGCTGTCCTGACGGGCCGTTATAATTCACCCCTCCACTTT,CSAVLTGRYNSPLHF
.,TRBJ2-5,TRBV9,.,TGTGCCAGCAGCGCAGGACAGATCCAAGAGACCCAGTACTTC,CASSAGQIQETQYF
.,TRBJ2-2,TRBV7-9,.,TGTGCCAGCAGCGATCCCTGGCACACCGGGGAGCTGTTTTTT,CASSDPWHTGELFF
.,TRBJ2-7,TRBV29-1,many,TGCAGCCTTAATTTCGGTTCCTACGAGCAGTACTTC,CSLNFGSYEQYF
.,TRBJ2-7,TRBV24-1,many,TGTGCCACCCGTGGCGAAGGGACCTACGAGCAGTACTTC,CATRGEGTYEQYF
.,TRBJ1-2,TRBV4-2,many,TGTGCCAGCAGCCCCGTAAGTGGTGGGGGTGACGGCTACACCTTC,CASSPVSGGGDGYTF
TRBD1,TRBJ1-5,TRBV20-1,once,TGCAGTGCTAGAGCCGGGACAGGGAGCAATCAGCCCCAGCATTTT,CSARAGTGSNQPQHF
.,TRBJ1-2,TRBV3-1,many,TGTGCCAGCAGCCAGTACGGACGGACCCACTATGGCTACACCTTC,CASSQYGRTHYGYTF
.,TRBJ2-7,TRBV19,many,TGTGCCAGTAGGGCAGGGGACTGGTCTTACGAGCAGTACTTC,CASRAGDWSYEQYF
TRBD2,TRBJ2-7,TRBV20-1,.,TGCAGTGCTAGGAGCGGGAGATACGAGCAGTACTTC,CSARSGRYEQYF
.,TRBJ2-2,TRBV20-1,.,.,CSARRLAGGTPGSCFF
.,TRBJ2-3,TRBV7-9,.,TGTGCCAGAGGCTCTGGGGCCAACAGAGATACGCAGTATTTT,CARGSGANRDTQYF
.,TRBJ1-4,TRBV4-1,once,TGCGCCAGCAGCCAAAAACAGGGAAAAAAACTGTTTTTT,CASSQKQGKKLFF